This T cell receptor beta chain originates from a study of identical twins. With 7 bases clipped from V and 5 bases from J, the junction kept 10 bases outside the gene matches. This CDR3 comprises 14 residues. CDR1 is SGHRS and CDR2 is YFSETQ in the germline V gene. Notes on this clonotype: Its antigen is currently unknown.

Whole-study results and caveats: Less excess twin sharing appeared in beta out-of-frame sequences. Fewer insertions marked abundant cord blood beta clonotypes; young adult naive trended weakly, memory not at all.

MiXCR was run by TCRdb on the 5' RACE reads, yielding one entry per CDR3 protein. The sample records 690,000 or so distinct CDR3 sequences, around 6.1% being singletons. The sequenced sample was naive T cells sorted from blood. This rearrangement joins TRBV5-1 to TRBJ2-3; 7 nucleotides line up with TRBD2. The receptor was derived from a young man in good health. The CDR3 DNA reads TGCGCCAGCCATTGGTGGGAGGGCGGAGATACGCAGTATTTT. It translates to CASHWWEGGDTQYF.